The clone carrying this TCR beta chain was counted once. Its target is unknown. This record belongs to a study of cytomegalovirus exposure and HLA in healthy donors. The validation cohort, a group of more than 95 subjects, included the donors and was separate from the approximately 700-subject first cohort. Study results and limitations: High sensitivity and specificity were reportedly achieved when the classifier diagnosed cytomegalovirus status. Investigators reported about 160 TCR beta chains as tied to cytomegalovirus. Rare sequences made up most TCRs, while some public TCRs were found in many donors.

Assay: immunoSEQ multiplex PCR; the TCRdb copy retains only in-frame clones and omits some. The sample lists about 110,000 clones, approximately 96% occurring once. Input material: PBMCs. The TCR sequence derives from a woman aged 18-30 years in good health and CMV-seronegative.

As DNA, the CDR3 is TGTGCCAGCAGCTTCTCAGGGGCCTATAATTCACCCCTCCACTTT. Protein: CASSFSGAYNSPLHF. This rearrangement joins TRBV5-5 to TRBJ1-6, with a weak D call TRBD1 (6 bases). CDR1 SGHKS and CDR2 YYEKEE come from the germline V gene (reference sequence). CDR3 length equals 15 residues. V dropped 2 bases and J dropped 2 bases, with 8 bases sitting between them.